Detailed here is one T cell receptor (beta chain). No antigen is known for it. The data were taken from a study of cytomegalovirus exposure and HLA in healthy donors. Overall study: It was reported in a later analysis that the 100 to 150 validation repertoires used the same platform as the approximately 650 first-cohort repertoires. Findings and caveats of the study: A list of roughly 180 TCR beta chains associated with cytomegalovirus was given. According to a later analysis, TCR clusters from the first cohort tended to co-occur in the approximately 120 validation repertoires.

Sequencing was performed with immunoSEQ multiplex PCR; in TCRdb, only in-frame clones are kept and a portion is missing. The profile shows tens of thousands of clones, approximately 90% of them singletons. The ends were cut back, 4 bases at V and 13 bases at J, with 21 bases in the middle. Germline CDR1 is SGHRS and CDR2 is YFSETQ. The CDR3 spans 14 residues. The receptor's source is a woman younger than 35 in good health and CMV-seronegative. The chain links TRBV5-1 to TRBJ1-3, with D possibly being TRBD1 (5 bases). The sequenced material came from PBMCs. Here the CDR3 reads CASSRQIGGREIYF. CDR3 coding DNA: TGCGCCAGCAGCCGACAAATCGGGGGAAGGGAAATATATTTT.